A selection of T cell receptor beta chains follows, all from one sample in a study of cytomegalovirus exposure and HLA in healthy donors. TCRdb keeps only in-frame clones here, not all; method: immunoSEQ multiplex PCR. The table records roughly 160,000 clones, 70% to 80% of them present only once. The sequenced sample consisted of PBMCs. The receptor set was obtained from a man aged 60 to 69 in good health and CMV-seronegative. Each CDR3 is given with its conserved first and last residue. Each record gives: V gene, clone size, J gene, D gene, CDR3 DNA, CDR3 protein. D genes are given only for firm matches. Only some rows state a clone size, as once, few, many or a class for expanded clones.

>TRBV7-9|NA|TRBJ1-3|NA
TGTGCCAGCAGCTGGGCCTTGAGCTCTGGAAACACCATATATTTT
CASSWALSSGNTIYF
>TRBV6-1|NA|TRBJ2-7|TRBD2
TGTGCCAGCAGTGTAGGTGGGACTATACCCGGCGAGCAGTACTTC
CASSVGGTIPGEQYF
>TRBV28|NA|TRBJ1-2|TRBD1
TGTGCCAGCAGCCCGACAGGGGGTAGCTATGGCTACACCTTC
CASSPTGGSYGYTF
>TRBV11-1|NA|TRBJ1-2|TRBD1
TGTGCCAGCAGCCATGGGACAGGGATCTCCTATGGCTACACCTTC
CASSHGTGISYGYTF
>TRBV28|few|TRBJ2-7|NA
TGTGCCAGCAGTTTATTGGCAGGGAGGTACGAGCAGTACTTC
CASSLLAGRYEQYF
>TRBV30|NA|TRBJ2-6|NA
TGTGCCTGGAGTGTTGGGAGAAGTGGGGCCAACGTCCTGACTTTC
CAWSVGRSGANVLTF
>TRBV6-5|NA|TRBJ2-1|NA
TGTGCCAGCAGTTACACCTGGGGGGGGCGGGATGAGCAGTTCTTC
CASSYTWGGRDEQFF
>TRBV7-9|once|TRBJ2-3|TRBD2
TGTGCCAGCAGCTCCCCGGGGCGGGAGGCCCACCTTGACCCAGATACGCAGTATTTT
CASSSPGREAHLDPDTQYF
>TRBV18|once|TRBJ1-1|TRBD1
TGTGCCAGCTCACCTTGGACAGGTGAAGCTTTCTTT
CASSPWTGEAFF
>TRBV7-9|once|TRBJ1-1|TRBD1
TGTTCCAGCAGCTCCACGGACAGGGAGAACACTGAAGCTTTCTTT
CSSSSTDRENTEAFF
>TRBV7-2|NA|TRBJ1-2|NA
TGTGCCAGCAGCTTAGTGGGGACTGGCCGTGGCTACACCTTC
CASSLVGTGRGYTF
>TRBV19|NA|TRBJ2-2|NA
TGTGCCAGTATTAGCGATACCCGGGAGCTGTTTTTT
CASISDTRELFF
>TRBV7-3|NA|TRBJ1-2|TRBD1
TGTGCCAGCAGCAACAGCCGGTTACAGGGGGCCTCTAACTATGGCTACACCTTC
CASSNSRLQGASNYGYTF
>TRBV5-1|once|TRBJ2-7|NA
TGCGCCAGCAGCCCTCTAAGCCCAAACGGTGAGCAGTACTTC
CASSPLSPNGEQYF
>TRBV5-1|once|TRBJ2-1|TRBD2
TGCGCCAGCAGCTTACTAGCGGTCTCCTACAATGAGCAGTTCTTC
CASSLLAVSYNEQFF
>TRBV5-1|NA|TRBJ2-1|TRBD2
TGCGCCAGCGCTAGAGGTGGGACTAGCGGCTTCAATGAGCAGTTCTTC
CASARGGTSGFNEQFF
>TRBV7-2|NA|TRBJ2-7|TRBD1
TGTGCCAGCAGCCCGATGACAGGGATCGAGCAGTACTTC
CASSPMTGIEQYF
>TRBV29-1|NA|TRBJ2-7|TRBD1
TGCAGCGTTTTCCGGGACAGCAACTACGAGCAGTACTTC
CSVFRDSNYEQYF
>TRBV4-3|few|TRBJ1-2|NA
TGCGCCAGCAGCCAAGACCTCCAACAGAGCTATGGCTACACCTTC
CASSQDLQQSYGYTF
>TRBV11-3|NA|TRBJ2-1|NA
TGTGCCAGCAGCTTAGGCGGGGTCAATGAGCAGTTCTTC
CASSLGGVNEQFF
>TRBV12-5|once|TRBJ2-3|NA
TGTGCTAGACGACACCCGGGGGATTTCACAGATACGCAGTATTTT
CARRHPGDFTDTQYF
>TRBV5-1|NA|TRBJ1-1|NA
TGCGCCAGCAGCTTGGTTGGTTCAGGGAACACTGAAGCTTTCTTT
CASSLVGSGNTEAFF
>TRBV5-1|NA|TRBJ2-5|TRBD2
TGCGCCAGCAGCCCGGGACTAGCGGGGAAGCAAGAGACCCAGTACTTC
CASSPGLAGKQETQYF